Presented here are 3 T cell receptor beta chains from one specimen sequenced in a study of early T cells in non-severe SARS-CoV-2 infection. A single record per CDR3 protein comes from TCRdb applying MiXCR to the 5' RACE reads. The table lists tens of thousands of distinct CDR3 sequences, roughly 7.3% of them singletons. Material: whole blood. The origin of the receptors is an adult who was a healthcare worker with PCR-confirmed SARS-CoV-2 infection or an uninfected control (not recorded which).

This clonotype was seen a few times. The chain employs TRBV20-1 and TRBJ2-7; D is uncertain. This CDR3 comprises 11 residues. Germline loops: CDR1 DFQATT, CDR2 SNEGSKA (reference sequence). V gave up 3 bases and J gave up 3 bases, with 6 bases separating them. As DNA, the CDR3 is TGCAGTGCTAGTGCCAGCTACGAGCAGTACTTC. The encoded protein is CSASASYEQYF.

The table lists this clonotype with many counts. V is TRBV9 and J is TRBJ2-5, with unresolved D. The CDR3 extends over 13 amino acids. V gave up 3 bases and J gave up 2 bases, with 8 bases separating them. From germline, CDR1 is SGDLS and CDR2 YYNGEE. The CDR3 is CASSADSQETQYF. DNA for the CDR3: TGTGCCAGCAGCGCCGATTCTCAAGAGACCCAGTACTTC.

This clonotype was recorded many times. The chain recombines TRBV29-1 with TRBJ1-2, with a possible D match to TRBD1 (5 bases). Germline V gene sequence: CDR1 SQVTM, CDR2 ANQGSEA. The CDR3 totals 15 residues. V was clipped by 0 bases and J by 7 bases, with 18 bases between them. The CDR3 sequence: CSVEDYPQGASGYTF. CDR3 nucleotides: TGCAGCGTTGAAGACTACCCACAAGGGGCCTCTGGCTACACCTTC.